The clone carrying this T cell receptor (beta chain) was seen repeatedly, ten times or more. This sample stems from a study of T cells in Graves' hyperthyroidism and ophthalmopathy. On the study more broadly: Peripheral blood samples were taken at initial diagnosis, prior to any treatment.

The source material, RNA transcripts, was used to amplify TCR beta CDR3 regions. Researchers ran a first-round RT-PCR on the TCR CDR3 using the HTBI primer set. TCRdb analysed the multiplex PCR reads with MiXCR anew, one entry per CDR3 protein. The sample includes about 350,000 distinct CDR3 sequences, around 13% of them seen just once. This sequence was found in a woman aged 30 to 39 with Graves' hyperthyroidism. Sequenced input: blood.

DNA of the CDR3: TGCAGTGCGTCCGTCCGGGGCAGCTCCTACGAGCAGTACTTC. It yields the protein CSASVRGSSYEQYF. The genes are TRBV20-1 and TRBJ2-7; TRBD1 or TRBD2 may be the D gene (5 bases each). Germline-derived CDR1 and CDR2 are DFQATT and SNEGSKA (reference sequence). Trimming pared 6 bases from V and 0 bases from J, leaving 15 bases between. The CDR3 sequence is 14 residues long.